The clone carrying this TCR beta chain was detected ten times or more. Its antigen is unidentified. The sample belongs to a study of CD8+CD57+ T cells in acquired aplastic anemia. The wider study: Sorted CD4+ and CD8+ cell DNA averaged about 3.5 ug.

Whole-study findings and limits: No significant difference in CD8+ Simpson's diversity was found between patients and controls.

Profiles of TCR beta VDJ and CDR3 were generated from a genomic DNA template. TCRdb independently ran MiXCR on the reads; one entry per CDR3 protein. There are 68,000 or so distinct CDR3 sequences in the sample; around half occur only once, and approximately 8.3% lies in the top ten. CDR3 length: 15 amino acids. After removal of 5 bases from V and 6 bases from J, the junction contained 9 bases not matched to a gene. V and J are TRBV12-3 or TRBV12-4 and TRBJ2-1; 8 bases match TRBD2. This TCR came from a human donor in good health, serving as a control. The sequenced sample consisted of sorted CD4+, CD8+, or CD8+CD57+ T cells (not recorded which) from PBMCs. The CDR3 here is CASSHRVAGTNEQFF. CDR3 nucleotide sequence: TGTGCCAGCAGTCATCGGGTAGCGGGAACCAATGAGCAGTTCTTC.